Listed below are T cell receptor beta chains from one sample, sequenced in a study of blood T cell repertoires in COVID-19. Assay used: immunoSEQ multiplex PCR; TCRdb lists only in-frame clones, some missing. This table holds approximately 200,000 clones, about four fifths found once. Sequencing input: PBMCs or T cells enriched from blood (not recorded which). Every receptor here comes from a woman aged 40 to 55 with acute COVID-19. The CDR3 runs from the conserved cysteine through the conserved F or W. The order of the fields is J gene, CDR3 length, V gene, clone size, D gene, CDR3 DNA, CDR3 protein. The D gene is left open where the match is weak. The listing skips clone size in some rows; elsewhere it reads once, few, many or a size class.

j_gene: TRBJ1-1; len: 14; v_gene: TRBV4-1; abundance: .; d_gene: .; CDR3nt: TGCGCCAGCAGCCAAGGGGAGCTGAACACTGAAGCTTTCTTT; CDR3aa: CASSQGELNTEAFF
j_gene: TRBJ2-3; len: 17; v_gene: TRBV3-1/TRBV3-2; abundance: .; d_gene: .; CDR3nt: TGTGCCAGCAGCCAAAAGGGGCGGGGCGGTCACACAGATACGCAGTATTTT; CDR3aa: CASSQKGRGGHTDTQYF
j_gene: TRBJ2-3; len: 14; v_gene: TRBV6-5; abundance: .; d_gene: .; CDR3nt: TGTGCCACTCGAAAGACAGATCGCACAGATACGCAGTATTTT; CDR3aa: CATRKTDRTDTQYF
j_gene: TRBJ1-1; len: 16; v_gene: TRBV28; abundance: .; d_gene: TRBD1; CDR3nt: TGTGCCAGCAGCCCAACCGGGACAGGGGGCGGCACTGAAGCTTTCTTT; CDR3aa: CASSPTGTGGGTEAFF
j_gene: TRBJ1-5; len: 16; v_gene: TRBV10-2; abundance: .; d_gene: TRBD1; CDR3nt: TGCGCCAGCAGTGATATTTCCAGGGGGCAGGGGCAGCCCCAGCATTTT; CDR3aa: CASSDISRGQGQPQHF
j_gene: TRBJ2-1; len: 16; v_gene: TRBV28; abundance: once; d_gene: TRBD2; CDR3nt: TGTGCCGGGTCGGGGGGGTCCCTTAGCTCCTACAATGAGCAGTTCTTC; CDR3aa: CAGSGGSLSSYNEQFF
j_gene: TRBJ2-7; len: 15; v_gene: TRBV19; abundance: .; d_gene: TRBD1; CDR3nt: TGTGCCAGTAGTATGCAGGCAGGGGGCAGGTACGAGCAGTACTTC; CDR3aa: CASSMQAGGRYEQYF
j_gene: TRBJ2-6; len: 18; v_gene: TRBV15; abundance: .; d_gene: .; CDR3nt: TGTGCCACCAGCCCTTCCAGTGGGGCTCCTTCTGGGGCCAACGTCCTGACTTTC; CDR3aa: CATSPSSGAPSGANVLTF
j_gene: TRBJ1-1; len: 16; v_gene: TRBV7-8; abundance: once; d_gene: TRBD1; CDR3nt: TGTGCCAGCAGCGTTACACCGGGACAGTCTGACACTGAAGCTTTCTTT; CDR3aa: CASSVTPGQSDTEAFF
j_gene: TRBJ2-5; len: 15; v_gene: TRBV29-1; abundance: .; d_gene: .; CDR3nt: TGCAGCGTTACAGGGACCCGGGGAATACAAGAGACCCAGTACTTC; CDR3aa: CSVTGTRGIQETQYF
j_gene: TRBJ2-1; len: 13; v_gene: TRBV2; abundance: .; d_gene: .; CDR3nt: TGTGCCAGCGGGGGGGCCTCGTACAATGAGCAGTTCTTC; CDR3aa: CASGGASYNEQFF
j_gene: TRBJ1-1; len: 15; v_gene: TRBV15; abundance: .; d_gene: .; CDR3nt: TGTGCCACCAGCAGGGGGACACGGATGAACACTGAAGCTTTCTTT; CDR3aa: CATSRGTRMNTEAFF
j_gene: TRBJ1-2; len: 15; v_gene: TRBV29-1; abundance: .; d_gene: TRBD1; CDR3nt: TGCAGCGTTCTTCCATCGCTCCAGGGGGTGCGGGGCTACACCTTC; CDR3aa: CSVLPSLQGVRGYTF
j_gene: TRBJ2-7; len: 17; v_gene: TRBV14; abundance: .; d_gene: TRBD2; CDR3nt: TGTGCCAGCAGCCAGGGACCGACTAGCATTTACTCCTACGAGCAGTACTTC; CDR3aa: CASSQGPTSIYSYEQYF
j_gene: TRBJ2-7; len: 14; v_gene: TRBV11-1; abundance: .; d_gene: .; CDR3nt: TGTGCCAGCGGGAAGCGGATTCAGACGGGGGAGCAGTACTTC; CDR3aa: CASGKRIQTGEQYF
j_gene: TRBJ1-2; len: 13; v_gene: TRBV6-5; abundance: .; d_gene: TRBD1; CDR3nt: TGTGCCAGCAGTACCGGGACAGAATATGGCTACACCTTC; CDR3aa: CASSTGTEYGYTF
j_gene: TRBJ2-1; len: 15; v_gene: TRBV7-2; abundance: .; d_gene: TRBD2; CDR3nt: TGTGCCAGCAGCTCTCGCGGGGGGGGGCACAATGAGCAGTTCTTC; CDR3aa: CASSSRGGGHNEQFF
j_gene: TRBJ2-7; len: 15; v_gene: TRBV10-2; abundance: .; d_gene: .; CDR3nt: TGCGCCAGCAGGGGGGGTGGCCAGGGGGGCTACGAGCAGTACTTC; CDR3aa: CASRGGGQGGYEQYF
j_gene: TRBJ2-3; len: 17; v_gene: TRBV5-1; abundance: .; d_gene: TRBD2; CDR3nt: TGCGCCAGCAGCTTCGGAAGCGGGAGGGCCTCCACAGATACGCAGTATTTT; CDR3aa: CASSFGSGRASTDTQYF
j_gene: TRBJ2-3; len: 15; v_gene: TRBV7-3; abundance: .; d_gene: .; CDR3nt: TGTGCCAGCAGCTTAAGTGGGAGGGGGACAGATACGCAGTATTTT; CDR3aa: CASSLSGRGTDTQYF
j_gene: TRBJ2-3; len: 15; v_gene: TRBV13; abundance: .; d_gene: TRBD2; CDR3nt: TGTGCCAGCAGACGAGCGGGGGGGCCCCGTGGCGCGCAGTATTTT; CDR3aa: CASRRAGGPRGAQYF
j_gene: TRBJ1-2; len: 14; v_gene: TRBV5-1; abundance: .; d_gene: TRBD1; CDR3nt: TGCGCCAGCAGCGTTGAGGGACAGAAATATGGCTACACCTTC; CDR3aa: CASSVEGQKYGYTF
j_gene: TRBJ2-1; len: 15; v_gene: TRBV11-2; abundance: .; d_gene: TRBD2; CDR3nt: TGTGCCAGCAGCTATGGGACTAGCGCTTGGGATGAGCAGTTCTTC; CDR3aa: CASSYGTSAWDEQFF
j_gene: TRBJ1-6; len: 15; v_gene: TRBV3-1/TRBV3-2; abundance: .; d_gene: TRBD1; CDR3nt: TGTGCCAGCAGCCCCATAACAGGGGTGGCTTCACCCCTCCACTTT; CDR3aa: CASSPITGVASPLHF
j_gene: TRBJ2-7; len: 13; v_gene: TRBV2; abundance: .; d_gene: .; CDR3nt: TGTGCCAGCGTCTCGGGGTTCGGCTACGAGCAGTACTTC; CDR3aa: CASVSGFGYEQYF
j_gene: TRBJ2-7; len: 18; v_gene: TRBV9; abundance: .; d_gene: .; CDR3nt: TGTGCCCGCCGCGGGGGGCGCAGGGGGGCCCTCGGCGGGTACGAGCAGTACTTC; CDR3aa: CARRGGRRGALGGYEQYF
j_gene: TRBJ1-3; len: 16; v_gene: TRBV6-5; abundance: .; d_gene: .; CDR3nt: TGTGCCAGCAGTTACTTCGGGAGGGCCTCTGGAAACACCATATATTTT; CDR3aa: CASSYFGRASGNTIYF
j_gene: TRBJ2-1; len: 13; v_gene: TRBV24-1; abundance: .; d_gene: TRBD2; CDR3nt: TGTGCCACCTCGGGACTAGCTGCGAATGAGCAGTTCTTC; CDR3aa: CATSGLAANEQFF
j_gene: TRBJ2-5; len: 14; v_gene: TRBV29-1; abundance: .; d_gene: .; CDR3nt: TGCAGCCTTGGAGGGGGAAGGCCTCAAGAGACCCAGTACTTC; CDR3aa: CSLGGGRPQETQYF
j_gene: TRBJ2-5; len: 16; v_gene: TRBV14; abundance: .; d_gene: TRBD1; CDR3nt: TGTGCCAGCAGCCCGGTCGGGACAGGGGCCCATGAGACCCAGTACTTC; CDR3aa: CASSPVGTGAHETQYF
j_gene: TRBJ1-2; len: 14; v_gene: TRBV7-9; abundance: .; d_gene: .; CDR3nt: TGTGCCAGCAGCTTAGAGGAGACAGGTCGGGGCTACACCTTC; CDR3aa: CASSLEETGRGYTF
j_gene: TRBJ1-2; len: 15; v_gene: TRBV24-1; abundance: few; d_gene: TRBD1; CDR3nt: TGTGCCACCAGTGATCCCAGGACAGGGGAGGCTGGCTACACCTTC; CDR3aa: CATSDPRTGEAGYTF
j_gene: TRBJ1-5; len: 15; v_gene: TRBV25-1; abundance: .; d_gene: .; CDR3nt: TGTGCCAGCAGTGGGGGGGTTGGAGAGAATCAGCCCCAGCATTTT; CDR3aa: CASSGGVGENQPQHF
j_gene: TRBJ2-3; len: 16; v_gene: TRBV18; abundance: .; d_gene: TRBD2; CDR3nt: TGTGCCAGCTCACGTTCGGGAGGGGCCACCACAGATACGCAGTATTTT; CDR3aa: CASSRSGGATTDTQYF
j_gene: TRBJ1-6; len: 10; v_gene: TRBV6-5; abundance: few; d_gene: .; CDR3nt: TGTGACCAGGAGGGATCACCCCTCCACTTT; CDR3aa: CDQEGSPLHF
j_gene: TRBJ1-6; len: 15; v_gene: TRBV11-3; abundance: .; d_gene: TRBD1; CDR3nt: TGTGCCAGCAGGCGACAGGGGCCGACGAGGGCACCCCTCCACTTT; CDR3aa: CASRRQGPTRAPLHF
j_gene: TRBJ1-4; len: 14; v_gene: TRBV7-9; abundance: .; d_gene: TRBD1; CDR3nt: TGTGCCAGCAGCTCAAGCCGGGACAGGGAAAAACTGTTTTTT; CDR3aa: CASSSSRDREKLFF
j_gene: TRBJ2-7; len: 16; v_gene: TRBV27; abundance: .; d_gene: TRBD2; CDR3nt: TGTGCCAGCAGTTCCCTGGGGGGTAAGCGGGGATACGAGCAGTACTTC; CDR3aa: CASSSLGGKRGYEQYF
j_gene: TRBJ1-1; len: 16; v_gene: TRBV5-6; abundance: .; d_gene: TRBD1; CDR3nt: TGTGCCAGCAGATACCTCAGGGGGCCTCTGAACACTGAAGCTTTCTTT; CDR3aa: CASRYLRGPLNTEAFF
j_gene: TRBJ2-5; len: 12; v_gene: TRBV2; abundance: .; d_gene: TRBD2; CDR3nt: TGTGCCAGCAGTGTATGGGGGGGGACCCAGTACTTC; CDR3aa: CASSVWGGTQYF
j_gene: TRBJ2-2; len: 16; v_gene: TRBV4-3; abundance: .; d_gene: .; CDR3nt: TGCGCCAGCAGCCAAGATCCGCGGGGGAACACCGGGGAGCTGTTTTTT; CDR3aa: CASSQDPRGNTGELFF
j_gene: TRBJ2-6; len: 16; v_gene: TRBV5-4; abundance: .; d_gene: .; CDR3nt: TGTGCCAGCAGCTTGGAGGGAGGAACTGGGGCCAACGTCCTGACTTTC; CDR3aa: CASSLEGGTGANVLTF
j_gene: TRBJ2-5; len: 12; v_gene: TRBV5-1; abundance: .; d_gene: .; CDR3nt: TGCGCCAGCAGCTTGGCGTCCGAGACCCAGTACTTC; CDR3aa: CASSLASETQYF
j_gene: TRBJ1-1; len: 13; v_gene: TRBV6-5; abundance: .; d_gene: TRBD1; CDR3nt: TGTGCCAGCCTAGGCAGGGGGGTATCTGAAGCTTTCTTT; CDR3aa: CASLGRGVSEAFF
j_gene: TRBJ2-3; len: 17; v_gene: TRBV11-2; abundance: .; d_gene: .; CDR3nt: TGTGCCAGCAGCTCCAGCGGAAGGCCCCTAATGATAGATACGCAGTATTTT; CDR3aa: CASSSSGRPLMIDTQYF
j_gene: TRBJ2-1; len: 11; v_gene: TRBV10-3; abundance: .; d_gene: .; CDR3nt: TGTGCCATCAGTGCGAGAAATGAGCAGTTCTTC; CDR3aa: CAISARNEQFF
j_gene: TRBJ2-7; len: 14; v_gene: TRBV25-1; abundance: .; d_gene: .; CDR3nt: TGTGCCAGCAGTGCTTGGGACAAGACCTACGAGCAGTACTTC; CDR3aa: CASSAWDKTYEQYF
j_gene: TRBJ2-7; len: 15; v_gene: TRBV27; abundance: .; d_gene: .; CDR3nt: TGTGCCAGCAGTTTATCCTTGGGGCGCACCTACGAGCAGTACTTC; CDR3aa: CASSLSLGRTYEQYF
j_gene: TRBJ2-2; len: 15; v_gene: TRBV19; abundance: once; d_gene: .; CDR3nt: TGTGCCAGTAGTGTTGCCCCACAGGGATACGGGGAGCTGTTTTTT; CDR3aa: CASSVAPQGYGELFF
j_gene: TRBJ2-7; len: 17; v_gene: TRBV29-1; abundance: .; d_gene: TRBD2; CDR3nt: TGCAGCGCTCTGCTCCTACTCCTAGCGGGAAAATCCTACGAGCAGTACTTC; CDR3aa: CSALLLLLAGKSYEQYF
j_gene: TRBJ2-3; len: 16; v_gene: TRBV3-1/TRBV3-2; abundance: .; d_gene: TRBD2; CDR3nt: TGTGCCAGCAGCCACGGGACTAGCGGGAGGATCGATACGCAGTATTTT; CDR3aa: CASSHGTSGRIDTQYF
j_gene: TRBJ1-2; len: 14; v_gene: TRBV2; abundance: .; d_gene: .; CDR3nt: TGTGCCAGCAGTGAGGCAGGAACGAACTATGGCTACACCTTC; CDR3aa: CASSEAGTNYGYTF
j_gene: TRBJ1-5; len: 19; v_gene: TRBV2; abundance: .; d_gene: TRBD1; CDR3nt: TGTGCCAGCAGTGTTGAGCTTAACCTCGGGACAGCCTCCAATCAGCCCCAGCATTTT; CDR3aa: CASSVELNLGTASNQPQHF
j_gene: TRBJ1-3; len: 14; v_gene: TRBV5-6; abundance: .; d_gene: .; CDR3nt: TGTGCCAGCAGCCTCAGGGTCGGGGGAAACACCATATATTTT; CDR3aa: CASSLRVGGNTIYF